A selection of T cell receptor beta chains follows, all from one sample in a study of blood T cell repertoires in COVID-19. Generated by immunoSEQ multiplex PCR, the TCRdb table keeps only in-frame clones and is missing some. This table holds about 210,000 clones, approximately 83% found once. The source material was peripheral blood. The receptor source for this set is a middle-aged woman with active or convalescent COVID-19. Both conserved end residues are part of each CDR3. The D gene is left open where the match is weak. A row's size may be missing; if present it is once, few, many or a size class.

clone size,D gene,CDR3 length,V gene,J gene,CDR3 DNA,CDR3 protein
.,.,13,TRBV23-1,TRBJ1-1,TGCGCCAGCACCCGCGATTGGAACACTGAAGCTTTCTTT,CASTRDWNTEAFF
.,.,13,TRBV7-2,TRBJ1-6,TGTGCCAGCAGTACTACAGGGCATTCACCCCTCCACTTT,CASSTTGHSPLHF
few,.,15,TRBV6-5,TRBJ1-1,TGTGCCAGCGTCAGGAGGGAGGAGGTGAACACTGAAGCTTTCTTT,CASVRREEVNTEAFF
.,TRBD2,17,TRBV27,TRBJ2-3,TGTGCCAGCAGTTTATCGGCTAGCGGGAGCTACACAGATACGCAGTATTTT,CASSLSASGSYTDTQYF
.,TRBD1,13,TRBV29-1,TRBJ1-6,TGCAGCGCCAAGACAGGGCCCAATTCACCCCTCCACTTT,CSAKTGPNSPLHF
.,TRBD2,18,TRBV4-2,TRBJ2-3,TGTGCCAGCAGCCAAGTTACAGCGGGGGCGAAAAGCACAGATACGCAGTATTTT,CASSQVTAGAKSTDTQYF
.,.,15,TRBV6-5,TRBJ1-5,TGTGCCAGCAGTTCGGCAGGGGCTCGCAATCAGCCCCAGCATTTT,CASSSAGARNQPQHF
.,TRBD1,18,TRBV5-1,TRBJ2-1,TGCGCCAGCAGCTCGACAGGGTCCCTGATCCGCTCCTACAATGAGCAGTTCTTC,CASSSTGSLIRSYNEQFF
.,.,15,TRBV19,TRBJ2-1,TGTGCCAGTAGTATAGCCCACTCCCTCTTTAATGAGCAGTTCTTC,CASSIAHSLFNEQFF
.,.,17,TRBV14,TRBJ2-3,TGTGCCAGCAGCCAAGATGAGGCCAGTACTAGCACAGATACGCAGTATTTT,CASSQDEASTSTDTQYF
.,.,14,TRBV11-2,TRBJ1-5,TGTGCCAGCAGCTTAGGGGCCGCTTCATGGCCCCAGCATTTT,CASSLGAASWPQHF
.,.,14,TRBV19,TRBJ2-6,TGTGCCAGTAGTATATTATCTGGGGCCAACGTCCTGACTTTC,CASSILSGANVLTF
.,.,14,TRBV11-2,TRBJ2-7,TGTGCCAGCAGCTTAGGGGCGGGGGCGGGGGAGCAGTACTTC,CASSLGAGAGEQYF
few,TRBD2,15,TRBV5-1,TRBJ2-7,TGCGCCAGCAGCCCACGGACTAGCGGACCCTACGAGCAGTACTTC,CASSPRTSGPYEQYF
.,.,14,TRBV5-1,TRBJ1-2,TGCGCCAGCAGCTTGGACAGGGTGGACTATGGCTACACCTTC,CASSLDRVDYGYTF
.,.,15,TRBV30,TRBJ2-3,TGTGCCTGGAGTGTGAGGGGCAGGGGAAGAGATACGCAGTATTTT,CAWSVRGRGRDTQYF
few,TRBD1,15,TRBV25-1,TRBJ2-2,TGTGCCAGCAGTCCCCTTCGACAGGGGACCGGGGAGCTGTTTTTT,CASSPLRQGTGELFF
.,.,15,TRBV19,TRBJ2-2,TGTGCCAGTAGCCCAGCGGTAAAGAACACCGGGGAGCTGTTTTTT,CASSPAVKNTGELFF
once,.,12,TRBV29-1,TRBJ1-2,TGCAGCGTTGAAGAGGGGGCGCGTGGCTACACCTTC,CSVEEGARGYTF
.,.,16,TRBV5-1,TRBJ1-3,TGCGCCAGCAGCCCCGGGGACACCTACTCTGGAAACACCATATATTTT,CASSPGDTYSGNTIYF
.,.,12,TRBV5-4,TRBJ2-5,TGTGCCAGCGGTTACGAGCAAGAGACCCAGTACTTC,CASGYEQETQYF
.,.,15,TRBV19,TRBJ1-5,TGTCCCAGTCGGGGGGCACCGGGGGGCAATCAGCCCCAGCATTTT,CPSRGAPGGNQPQHF
.,.,16,TRBV10-3,TRBJ1-3,TGTGCCACCGACTCGCGGGACGGAAGATCTGGAAACACCATATATTTT,CATDSRDGRSGNTIYF
once,TRBD1,15,TRBV4-3,TRBJ1-2,TGCGCCAGCAGCCTCGGGACAGGAGATTTTGTTGGCTACACCTTC,CASSLGTGDFVGYTF
once,.,10,TRBV10-2,TRBJ1-2,TGCGGTACCAGCAAGTATGGCTACACCTTC,CGTSKYGYTF
.,TRBD1,16,TRBV6-4,TRBJ1-5,TGTGCCAGCAGGCCGAGGACAGGGCCGCTTAATCAGCCCCAGCATTTT,CASRPRTGPLNQPQHF
.,.,15,TRBV19,TRBJ1-5,TGTGCCAGTAGTATAGATCTAGATGGATATCAGCCCCAGCATTTT,CASSIDLDGYQPQHF
.,.,13,TRBV6-1,TRBJ1-2,TGTGCCAGCAGTGAAACGGTTGGCTATGGCTACACCTTC,CASSETVGYGYTF
.,TRBD2,15,TRBV20-1,TRBJ2-3,TGCAGTGCTAGTGTCGGGGGGTGGGGCACAGATACGCAGTATTTT,CSASVGGWGTDTQYF
.,.,11,TRBV11-3,TRBJ2-5,TGTGCCAGCAGCCCCCGAGAGACCCAGTACTTC,CASSPRETQYF
.,TRBD1,14,TRBV19,TRBJ1-5,TGTGCCAGCCTCGAGGGGGCTAGCAATCAGCCCCAGCATTTT,CASLEGASNQPQHF
once,.,16,TRBV4-2,TRBJ1-1,TGTGCCAGCAGCCCGGCCCCGACAGGCGCGAACACTGAAGCTTTCTTT,CASSPAPTGANTEAFF
.,.,15,TRBV28,TRBJ1-6,TGTGCCAGCAGTTTATCGGCAGGGGATAATTCACCCCTCCACTTT,CASSLSAGDNSPLHF
once,.,16,TRBV5-1,TRBJ1-4,TGCGCCAGCAGCTTGGCGATTGGCCTCCGGGGTGAAAAACTGTTTTTT,CASSLAIGLRGEKLFF
.,TRBD2,16,TRBV7-2,TRBJ2-2,TGTGCCAGCAGCTTAGCGCGGCTCGGGGGGACCGGGGAGCTGTTTTTT,CASSLARLGGTGELFF
few,TRBD2,15,TRBV5-6,TRBJ2-7,TGTGCCAGCAGCCGCAGACTAGCGGGAGGGCACGAGCAGTACTTC,CASSRRLAGGHEQYF
.,.,16,TRBV24-1,TRBJ2-5,TGTGCCACCAGTGAGAGGGTAGCGACACTAGGGGAGACCCAGTACTTC,CATSERVATLGETQYF
.,.,15,TRBV4-3,TRBJ2-7,TGCGCCAGCAGCCAAGTCTTCCCTCCGTCGTACGAGCAGTACTTC,CASSQVFPPSYEQYF
few,.,17,TRBV28,TRBJ1-5,TGTGCCAGCAGCAGACCCCCAGGGGAAGTAAGCAATCAGCCCCAGCATTTT,CASSRPPGEVSNQPQHF
once,.,17,TRBV5-8,TRBJ1-1,.,CASSFGPGQGMNTEAFF
.,TRBD1,15,TRBV19,TRBJ1-2,TGTGCCAGTAGCCCCCAGACAGGCAGGGGGACTGGCTACACCTTC,CASSPQTGRGTGYTF
.,.,14,TRBV7-9,TRBJ1-5,TGTGCCAGCAGTTCGACAGCTTCCAATCAGCCCCAGCATTTT,CASSSTASNQPQHF
.,TRBD2,15,TRBV11-3,TRBJ2-1,TGTGCCAGCAGCAAAAGCGGGAGGGCCTACAATGAGCAGTTCTTC,CASSKSGRAYNEQFF
.,TRBD2,14,TRBV28,TRBJ2-1,TGTGCCAGCACGTCCGGCGGGGGGGCCTATGAGCAGTTCTTC,CASTSGGGAYEQFF
.,.,13,TRBV7-7,TRBJ2-5,TGTGCTAGCAGCTCCCGGGACAAAGAGACCCAGTACTTC,CASSSRDKETQYF
few,.,13,TRBV10-3,TRBJ1-3,TGTGCCATCATTCCGGGAGGTGGAAACACCATATATTTT,CAIIPGGGNTIYF
.,.,14,TRBV11-3,TRBJ2-7,TGTGCCAGCAGCCCCCGGGGTCCCCCTTGGGAGCAGTACTTC,CASSPRGPPWEQYF
.,TRBD1,14,TRBV5-4,TRBJ1-4,TGTGCCAGCAGCTCTCAGGGGGCGCATGAAAAACTGTTTTTT,CASSSQGAHEKLFF
.,TRBD2,15,TRBV15,TRBJ2-1,TGTGCCACCAGCAGAGGTGGACTAGCGGCTAATGAGCAGTTCTTC,CATSRGGLAANEQFF
.,TRBD2,15,TRBV30,TRBJ2-2,TGTGCCTGGAGCCGGACTAGCGGGAACACCGGGGAGCTGTTTTTT,CAWSRTSGNTGELFF
few,TRBD1,15,TRBV24-1,TRBJ1-4,TGTGCCACCAGTGATTTGCAGGGGGCAGGCGAAAAACTGTTTTTT,CATSDLQGAGEKLFF
few,TRBD1,15,TRBV9,TRBJ2-5,TGTGCCAGCAGTCGGACAGGGGTCAGCCAAGAGACCCAGTACTTC,CASSRTGVSQETQYF
.,.,13,TRBV5-5,TRBJ2-7,TGTGCCAGCAGCTCGAGCCTCTCATACGAGCAGTACTTC,CASSSSLSYEQYF